Each of the 25 T cell receptor beta chains below was sequenced from the same sample in a study of OX40 agonist ivuxolimab in advanced cancers. Produced via immunoSEQ multiplex PCR; TCRdb's table is partial and in-frame only. The sample carries 59,000 or so clones, 82% recorded once. This material consisted of CD4+ or CD8+ T cells sorted from blood, taken in a trial of the OX40 agonist ivuxolimab. These receptors were obtained from an adult with an advanced solid tumor such as melanoma, head and neck, liver or kidney cancer.

The V and J genes are TRBV4-1 and TRBJ1-5; weak D call: TRBD1 (5 bases). The CDR3 length is 16 residues. The V gene's germline CDR1 is MGHRA and CDR2 YSYEKL. V was clipped by 3 bases and J by 0 bases, with 12 bases between them. The CDR3 region is CASSQPGRHSNQPQHF. Written as DNA, the CDR3 is TGCGCCAGCAGCCAGCCAGGGCGGCATAGCAATCAGCCCCAGCATTTT.

The rearrangement joins TRBV7-2 to TRBJ1-1; tentative D call: TRBD1 (5 bases). Germline CDR1 and CDR2: SGHTA and FQGNSA. V shed 3 bases and J shed 4 bases, with 9 bases lying between them. The CDR3 loop spans 13 amino acids. The CDR3 nucleotides are TGTGCCAGCAGCTTCGGGGGGACCACTGAAGCTTTCTTT. Translating gives CASSFGGTTEAFF.

The J gene is TRBJ2-6, the V gene TRBV11-2; D is ambiguous. Between the trimmed V and J ends, which lost 7 bases and 0 bases, there was a span of 7 bases. Germline loops: CDR1 SGHAT, CDR2 FQNNGV. The CDR3 runs 14 residues. This CDR3 reads CASTPSSGANVLTF. The CDR3 DNA is TGTGCCAGCACCCCGAGCTCTGGGGCCAACGTCCTGACTTTC.

This chain links TRBV6-5 with TRBJ1-1, with D possibly TRBD1 on 5 matching bases. Germline V gives CDR1 MNHEY, CDR2 SVGAGI. The CDR3 runs to 13 residues. Trimming left V 2 bases short and J 5 bases short, with 9 bases between. The CDR3 reads CASSYDQGTEAFF. DNA for the CDR3: TGTGCCAGCAGTTACGATCAGGGTACTGAAGCTTTCTTT.

This chain links TRBV19 with TRBJ1-5; TRBD1 matches at 11 bases. The germline V gene encodes CDR1 LNHDA and CDR2 SQIVND (reference sequence). V was clipped by 3 bases and J by 3 bases; unmatched bases: 1. This CDR3 contains 15 residues. In DNA form, the CDR3 reads TGTGCCAGTAGTATGGACAGGGGGCACAATCAGCCCCAGCATTTT. Translated, it gives CASSMDRGHNQPQHF. Drawing the rest from reference TRBV19 and TRBJ1-5, the complete variable domain is DGGITQSPKYLFRKEGQNVTLSCEQNLNHDAMYWYRQDPGQGLRLIYYSQIVNDFQKGDIAEGYSVSREKKESFPLTVTSAQKNPTAFYLCASSMDRGHNQPQHFGDGTRLSIL.

The V and J genes are TRBV6-6 and TRBJ2-7; 8 nucleotides line up with TRBD2. This CDR3 spans 15 amino acids. Germline-derived CDR1 and CDR2 are MNHNY and SVGAGI (reference sequence). V shed 2 bases and J 4 bases; nucleotides not matched to a gene: 7. Here the CDR3 reads CASSYARSSGYEQYF. CDR3 nucleotides: TGTGCCAGCAGTTACGCTCGGTCTAGCGGGTACGAGCAGTACTTC.

This chain uses TRBV6-1 with TRBJ2-1; 11 positions agree with TRBD2. V was clipped by 5 bases and J by 5 bases; unmatched bases: 5. Germline V gives CDR1 MNHNS, CDR2 SASEGT. CDR3 length: 15 residues. This chain's CDR3 is CASSTLAGGNNEQFF. CDR3 in DNA: TGTGCCAGCAGTACCCTAGCGGGAGGCAACAATGAGCAGTTCTTC.

The chain employs TRBV2 and TRBJ1-5, with unresolved D. Germline V gene lookup returns CDR1 SNHLY and CDR2 FYNNEI. V was pared by 4 bases and J by 4 bases, with 5 bases between. The CDR3 is 12 residues long. The CDR3 DNA follows: TGTGCCAGCAGTGCAGGAAATCAGCCCCAGCATTTT. It specifies CASSAGNQPQHF.

In this sample, this clone turned up a few times. V usage is TRBV9 and J usage is TRBJ2-3; D remains unclear. Germline-derived CDR1 and CDR2 are SGDLS and YYNGEE. CDR3 length: 17 amino acids. Trimming took off 6 bases at V and 3 bases at J, with 23 bases between the two ends. CDR3 nucleotide sequence: TGTGCCAGCAACCTAGAGGCCCAAGGTCCAGCGACAGATACGCAGTATTTT. This codes for CASNLEAQGPATDTQYF.

Only one count was recorded for this clone. V is TRBV7-6 and J is TRBJ2-5; unclear D gene. In germline, CDR1 is SGHVS, CDR2 FNYEAQ. Trimming stripped 0 bases from V and 7 bases from J, with 12 bases between. There are 14 residues in the CDR3. The CDR3 sequence: CASSLAHLLGTQYF. The CDR3, as DNA: TGTGCCAGCAGCTTAGCGCATCTCCTGGGGACCCAGTACTTC.

The chain combines TRBV6-1 with TRBJ2-1; 8 bases fit TRBD1. With 6 bases clipped from V and 9 bases from J, the junction kept 7 bases outside the gene matches. The CDR3 length is 13 residues. Germline lookup yields CDR1 MNHNS and CDR2 SASEGT. In DNA form, the CDR3 reads TGTGCCAGCAGCCCGGGACAGGTCTTTGAGCAGTTCTTC. It translates to CASSPGQVFEQFF.

This clone was observed a handful of times. V gene TRBV6-4 combines with J gene TRBJ1-1, with D possibly TRBD1 on 6 matching bases. Germline CDR1 reads MRHNA; CDR2 reads SNTAGT. V dropped 4 bases and J dropped 1 base, with 13 bases sitting between them. The CDR3 is 15 amino acids. In nucleotides, the CDR3 is TGTGCCAGCAGTGCCGCCGCGACAGGGAACACTGAAGCTTTCTTT. Its translation: CASSAAATGNTEAFF.

The chain is built from TRBV28 and TRBJ1-3; D ambiguous. The germline CDR1 and CDR2 sequences are MDHEN and SYDVKM. V was trimmed by 4 bases and J by 9 bases, leaving 10 bases between them. The CDR3 is 12 residues long. CDR3 nucleotide sequence: TGTGCCAGCAGTTCTAAGTGGCTCACCATATATTTT. Translated, it gives CASSSKWLTIYF.

This clone has a single count. DNA of the CDR3: TGTGCTAGTGCCCGGGACCGTTCCGTTCTATATAGCAATCAGCCCCAGCATTTT. Its translation is CASARDRSVLYSNQPQHF. The chain couples TRBV12-5 to TRBJ1-5; weak D call: TRBD1 (5 bases). The germline CDR1 and CDR2 sequences are LGHNT and FRNRAP. V was pared by 7 bases and J by 0 bases, with 22 bases between. This CDR3 is 18 amino acids long.

The chain carries TRBV28 and TRBJ1-2, with 7 nucleotides matching TRBD1. Germline V gene lookup returns CDR1 MDHEN and CDR2 SYDVKM. CDR3 size: 13 residues. Trimming removed 8 bases from V and 4 bases from J; junction bases left unmatched: 7. In DNA form, the CDR3 reads TGTGCCAGCGGGGACGGACAGGTCTATGGCTACACCTTC. Protein sequence: CASGDGQVYGYTF.

This clone was counted a single time. The chain links TRBV19 to TRBJ1-2; a weak D match, TRBD1 (6 bases). The germline CDR1 and CDR2 sequences are LNHDA and SQIVND (reference sequence). V was cut by 5 bases and J by 0 bases, with 13 bases left in between. The CDR3 has 15 residues. DNA for the CDR3: TGTGCCAGTAGTCTACAGGGAACTGCTAACTATGGCTACACCTTC. This codes for CASSLQGTANYGYTF.

The chain recombines TRBV7-2 with TRBJ1-6; D remains ambiguous. This CDR3 is built from 15 residues. Germline CDR1 and CDR2: SGHTA and FQGNSA. V lost 5 bases and J lost 11, with 19 bases in between. Here the CDR3 reads CASSLSVNSVTPLHF. The CDR3 region has the DNA TGTGCCAGCAGCCTTTCTGTCAACTCTGTAACACCCCTCCACTTT.

The J gene is TRBJ2-5, the V gene TRBV7-2, with no clear D. Trimming took off 4 bases at V and 5 bases at J, with 8 bases between the two ends. CDR3 length: 12 amino acids. CDR1 is SGHTA, CDR2 FQGNSA, per germline. The CDR3 is CASSSPLETQYF. The CDR3 nucleotides are TGTGCCAGCAGCTCCCCCCTGGAGACCCAGTACTTC.

This chain joins TRBV9 and TRBJ1-3; maybe TRBD1 (5 bases). Germline CDR1 is SGDLS and CDR2 is YYNGEE. Trimming shortened V by 0 bases and J by 5 bases, and 12 bases separated the two germline ends. The CDR3 runs 15 residues. The CDR3 protein is CASSVVSGSRNTIYF. The CDR3 DNA reads TGTGCCAGCAGCGTAGTCTCAGGGTCCAGAAACACCATATATTTT.

The rearrangement joins TRBV7-1 to TRBJ1-3, with D unclear. TRBV7-1 falls under the ORF class, with uncertain function. V lost 2 bases, J lost 2 bases, and 7 bases lay in between. The CDR3 has 14 amino acids. DNA for the CDR3: TGTGCCAGCAGCTCACAGGCTCCTGGAAACACCATATATTTT. Translation: CASSSQAPGNTIYF.

This chain uses TRBV9 with TRBJ1-5, with 12 bases aligning to TRBD1. The CDR3 loop spans 17 amino acids. Looked up from germline, CDR1 is SGDLS and CDR2 is YYNGEE. Trimming took 4 bases from V and 7 from J; bases not matched to a gene: 12. The CDR3 coding sequence is TGTGCCAGCAGCCTGGGGACAGGGGGCGAAATATGGCAGCCCCAGCATTTT. Protein product: CASSLGTGGEIWQPQHF.

The genes are TRBV7-9 and TRBJ2-7; 10 bases are shared with TRBD2. This CDR3 region has 15 residues. The V segment lost 4 bases and the J segment 7 bases; nucleotides outside the gene matches: 10. The germline V gene encodes CDR1 SEHNR and CDR2 FQNEAQ (reference sequence). CDR3: CASSSLSGGPWEQYF. CDR3 DNA sequence: TGTGCCAGCAGCTCCCTTAGCGGGGGGCCGTGGGAGCAGTACTTC.

The genes are TRBV5-4 and TRBJ1-2; D perhaps matches TRBD1 (6 bases). The ends were cut back, 0 bases at V and 6 bases at J, with 9 bases in the middle. Per germline, CDR1 SGHNT and CDR2 YYREEE (reference sequence). The CDR3 spans 13 residues. The CDR3 loop is CASSLVGGDGYTF. As DNA, the CDR3 is TGTGCCAGCAGCTTGGTGGGGGGCGATGGCTACACCTTC.

The gene calls are TRBV5-1 and TRBJ2-7; 8 nucleotides agree with TRBD1. Germline loops: CDR1 SGHRS, CDR2 YFSETQ. The length of the CDR3 is 12 residues. The V gene end was trimmed by 5 bases and the J gene end by 6 bases; junction bases not matched to a gene: 4. The CDR3 DNA reads as TGCGCCAGCAGAAGGGACAGGCTCGAGCAGTACTTC. Translation gives CASRRDRLEQYF.

The chain links TRBV6-1 to TRBJ1-1; D not resolved. The CDR3 sequence is 13 residues long. V lost 8 bases, J lost 1 base, and 11 bases lay in between. The germline gives CDR1 MNHNS, CDR2 SASEGT. The CDR3 reads CASDVRRNTEAFF. The CDR3 DNA follows: TGTGCCAGCGATGTTAGGAGGAACACTGAAGCTTTCTTT.